This T cell receptor (beta chain) appears in the sequencing data of a study of T cells in localized non-small cell lung cancer. Looked up from germline, CDR1 is SGHNT and CDR2 is YENEEA. The CDR3 has 15 amino acids. With 5 bases clipped from V and 2 bases from J, the junction kept 6 bases outside the gene matches. Method: immunoSEQ multiplex PCR; TCRdb's copy keeps in-frame clones and lacks some. The sample lists approximately 4,000 clones, more than 30% occurring once. Of note for this clone: Its cognate antigen is unknown.

Study results and limitations: Since sequencing was restricted to only one region of the tumor, intratumor heterogeneity remains a possibility. The appearance of a median approximately 57 of the top 100 tumor clones was seen in adjacent lung. Of the tissues analyzed, uninvolved adjacent lung showed maximal T cell clonality, greater than tumor.

The sequenced sample was lung tumor tissue, obtained before any cancer treatment. This TCR was recovered from a male donor older than 55 with stage III lung adenocarcinoma. V gene TRBV11-3 combines with J gene TRBJ1-2; 9 nucleotides line up with TRBD1. The CDR3 DNA reads TGTGCCAGCAGCCCTAGGACAGGGGCCAACTATGGCTACACCTTC. This codes for CASSPRTGANYGYTF.